This T cell receptor (beta chain) derives from a study of T cells in Graves' hyperthyroidism and ophthalmopathy. CDR1 and CDR2 from the germline V gene are MNHEY and SVGAGI. V dropped 2 bases and J dropped 4 bases, with 6 bases sitting between them. The CDR3 totals 13 residues. The CDR3 regions of TCR beta were amplified from RNA transcripts. HTBI primers were employed in a first-round RT-PCR of the TCR CDR3. In TCRdb, the multiplex PCR reads were re-called with MiXCR into one record per CDR3 protein. The sample lists about 640,000 distinct CDR3 sequences, roughly 20% occurring once. Only a few counts were recorded for this clonotype.

The clonotype was recovered from a man younger than 45 with Graves' ophthalmopathy. This sequence joins TRBV6-5 and TRBJ1-5; D is unresolved. Sequenced sample: blood. CDR3 nucleotide sequence: TGTGCCAGCAGTTACATGGGGAATCAGCCCCAGCATTTT. Amino acid sequence: CASSYMGNQPQHF.